Described below is a single T cell receptor (beta chain) sequence and its context. Its target is not known. The V gene's germline CDR1 is MDHEN and CDR2 SYDVKM. The V gene lost 3 bases and the J gene lost 5 bases, with 7 bases spanning the gap. The CDR3 has 12 residues. This specimen belongs to a study of radiotherapy plus CTLA-4 blockade in lung cancer. Overall study: Around 19% of patients responded objectively, and roughly 30% achieved disease control. Findings and limits, study-wide: Among blood TCR repertoires after radiotherapy plus ipilimumab, tumor-derived clones expanded. Early shifts in blood T cell clones, with interferon-beta, reportedly predicted response best.

Lung cancer patients with chemo-refractory metastatic non-small-cell disease were given focal radiation plus CTLA-4 blockade with ipilimumab. TCRdb's table, derived via immunoSEQ multiplex PCR, lists solely in-frame clones and lacks some. The sample lists tens of thousands of clones, 79% seen once, with over 7.5% in the top ten. The source was peripheral blood, collected from a patient treated with radiotherapy plus ipilimumab. This TCR came from a human donor with non-small cell lung cancer who had a complete response to radiotherapy plus ipilimumab. J is TRBJ1-1 and V is TRBV28; D call uncertain. CDR3 nucleotides: TGTGCCAGCAGTTTTCTAGATACTGAAGCTTTCTTT. Translating gives CASSFLDTEAFF.